This T cell receptor (beta chain) was obtained from a study of T cell repertoires in cytomegalovirus infection. Note on this clonotype: Its antigen is still unknown.

A single record per CDR3 protein comes from TCRdb applying MiXCR to the reads. Of under 850,000 distinct CDR3 sequences in the sample, roughly 36% were seen once. Whole-study results and caveats: It was HLA-C-restricted CMV-specific TCR beta clonotypes that dominated the response ex vivo.

Germline V gene data show CDR1 as SGHRS and CDR2 as YFSETQ. The CDR3 has 15 residues. V trimming: 2 bases; J trimming: 7 bases; junction bases outside the gene matches: 8. The sample here was cultured PBMCs, taken from culture after CMV antigen stimulation. The chain recombines TRBV5-1 with TRBJ2-4; 8 bases are a match to TRBD1. The clonotype comes from a human donor in good health (CMV status not recorded). Some clones in this sample may be carry-over from other donors' samples. CDR3 DNA: TGCGCCAGCAGCTTAGGGACAGGTGAGATCAACATTCAGTACTTC. This translates into CASSLGTGEINIQYF.